A selection of T cell receptor beta chains follows, all from one sample in a study of T-cell memory formation after mild COVID-19. One entry per CDR3 protein, called by TCRdb with MiXCR from the 5' RACE reads. The sample has 40,000 to 60,000 distinct CDR3 sequences; about 7.3% are singletons. Sequencing input: PBMCs or a T cell subset sorted from them (not recorded which). The receptors shown here come from a man aged 18 to 30 who had mild COVID-19 (a few samples of this study predate the infection). Cell type and time point are not known. CDR3s include the opening cysteine and the closing phenylalanine or tryptophan. The D gene is left open where the match is weak. A row's size may be missing; if present it is once, few, many or a size class.

>TRBV28|few|TRBJ2-7|NA
CASSNLYEQYF
TGTGCCAGCAGCAACCTCTACGAGCAGTACTTC
>TRBV4-1|many|TRBJ2-1|TRBD2
CASSERLAPNEQFF
TGCGCCAGCAGCGAGCGACTAGCGCCCAATGAGCAGTTCTTC
>TRBV7-2|few|TRBJ2-5|NA
CASSLRESSETQYF
TGTGCCAGCAGCTTACGGGAGAGTTCGGAGACCCAGTACTTC
>TRBV12-3/TRBV12-4|few|TRBJ2-2|TRBD2
CASSPNGLAVGGELFF
TGTGCCAGCAGCCCTAATGGACTAGCGGTAGGGGGGGAGCTGTTTTTT
>TRBV7-8|NA|TRBJ1-2|NA
CASSFRRGEGYTF
TGTGCCAGCAGCTTTAGACGGGGAGAGGGCTACACCTTC
>TRBV5-1|few|TRBJ1-6|NA
CASSEGRSGSPLHF
TGCGCCAGCAGCGAGGGGCGAAGCGGGTCACCCCTCCACTTT
>TRBV20-1|NA|TRBJ1-2|NA
CSARNRDYGYTF
TGCAGTGCTAGGAACAGAGACTATGGCTACACCTTC
>TRBV12-3/TRBV12-4|few|TRBJ2-5|TRBD1
CASNLQGWETQYF
TGTGCCAGCAATTTACAGGGGTGGGAGACCCAGTACTTC
>TRBV2|NA|TRBJ1-1|NA
CASSAEGRDTEAFF
TGTGCCAGCAGTGCGGAGGGGAGAGACACTGAAGCTTTCTTT
>TRBV18|few|TRBJ2-5|NA
CASSRDLQETQYF
TGTGCCAGCTCACGGGACCTTCAAGAGACCCAGTACTTC
>TRBV29-1|few|TRBJ2-1|TRBD1
CSDRTGRSEEQFF
TGCAGCGACAGGACAGGGAGGTCGGAGGAGCAGTTCTTC
>TRBV5-1|NA|TRBJ2-7|NA
CASSLAFGTPPYEQYF
TGCGCCAGCAGCTTGGCTTTTGGGACACCCCCCTACGAGCAGTACTTC
>TRBV7-3|many|TRBJ2-5|TRBD2
CASSPGGPLETQYF
TGTGCCAGCAGCCCGGGGGGGCCCTTGGAGACCCAGTACTTC
>TRBV5-1|few|TRBJ2-7|TRBD1
CASSSTGGRYEQYF
TGCGCCAGCAGCTCTACAGGGGGCAGGTACGAGCAGTACTTC
>TRBV7-8|many|TRBJ1-2|TRBD1
CASSSPPDRAGDGYTF
TGTGCCAGCAGCTCGCCACCGGACAGGGCGGGCGATGGCTACACCTTC
>TRBV5-1|NA|TRBJ1-1|NA
CASSLVRSTEAFF
TGCGCCAGCAGCTTGGTTCGTTCCACTGAAGCTTTCTTT
>TRBV7-9|many|TRBJ2-1|NA
CASSLIPGLESPHEQFF
TGTGCCAGCAGCCTCATACCGGGATTAGAATCGCCCCATGAGCAGTTCTTC
>TRBV5-1|few|TRBJ2-1|NA
CASSPAVLSYNEQFF
TGCGCCAGCAGCCCAGCAGTACTCTCCTACAATGAGCAGTTCTTC
>TRBV7-2|few|TRBJ1-5|NA
CASSLFGLNQPQHF
TGTGCCAGCAGCTTATTCGGCCTCAATCAGCCCCAGCATTTT
>TRBV7-2|few|TRBJ1-1|NA
CASSFWGPTEAFF
TGTGCCAGCAGCTTTTGGGGCCCCACTGAAGCTTTCTTT
>TRBV4-1|few|TRBJ1-3|NA
CASIRRNDSGNTIYF
TGCGCCAGCATAAGGAGGAATGACTCTGGAAACACCATATATTTT
>TRBV5-1|few|TRBJ1-2|TRBD1
CASSKMDRGYGYTF
TGCGCCAGCAGCAAGATGGACAGGGGTTACGGCTACACCTTC
>TRBV4-3|many|TRBJ2-2|NA
CASSRTSEGGELFF
TGCGCCAGCAGCAGAACCTCAGAGGGCGGGGAGCTGTTTTTT
>TRBV10-3|many|TRBJ1-1|NA
CAARPMSDNTEAFF
TGTGCCGCCCGTCCAATGTCAGACAACACTGAAGCTTTCTTT
>TRBV11-2|NA|TRBJ2-3|TRBD2
CASSLGTSGGLWADTQYF
TGTGCCAGCAGCTTAGGCACTAGCGGGGGGCTGTGGGCAGATACGCAGTATTTT
>TRBV6-5|NA|TRBJ1-2|TRBD1
CASSYAGTAAGYTF
TGTGCCAGCAGTTACGCCGGGACAGCGGCTGGCTACACCTTC
>TRBV10-3|few|TRBJ1-1|NA
CAIRGQGWHTEAFF
TGTGCCATCAGGGGACAAGGCTGGCATACTGAAGCTTTCTTT
>TRBV7-2|few|TRBJ2-7|NA
CASSRAVGSSYEQYF
TGTGCCAGCAGCCGAGCGGTAGGCAGTTCCTACGAGCAGTACTTC
>TRBV29-1|NA|TRBJ2-3|TRBD2
CSVRLAGTTDTQYF
TGCAGCGTTAGACTAGCGGGAACCACAGATACGCAGTATTTT
>TRBV7-8|few|TRBJ1-5|NA
CASSSSSLQPQHF
TGTGCCAGCAGCTCCTCCAGCTTGCAGCCCCAGCATTTT
>TRBV28|NA|TRBJ1-1|TRBD1
CASRASTGSAFF
TGTGCCAGCAGGGCTTCGACAGGGAGCGCTTTCTTT
>TRBV2|NA|TRBJ1-2|NA
CASIYHGGADGYTF
TGTGCCAGCATTTACCACGGGGGCGCAGATGGCTACACCTTC
>TRBV10-3|few|TRBJ2-7|NA
CATSQTNYEQYF
TGTGCCACCAGCCAGACAAACTACGAGCAGTACTTC
>TRBV7-3|many|TRBJ2-1|TRBD2
CASSSGLAYNEQFF
TGTGCCAGCAGCTCCGGACTAGCTTACAATGAGCAGTTCTTC
>TRBV2|NA|TRBJ2-6|NA
CASSDYGAGANVLTF
TGTGCCAGCAGTGATTACGGGGCCGGGGCCAACGTCCTGACTTTC
>TRBV5-1|NA|TRBJ2-5|NA
CASSSGRLGEETQYF
TGCGCCAGCAGCTCCGGGAGACTAGGAGAAGAGACCCAGTACTTC
>TRBV5-1|many|TRBJ2-5|NA
CASSNRGIQETQYF
TGCGCCAGCAGCAACCGGGGCATTCAAGAGACCCAGTACTTC
>TRBV5-1|NA|TRBJ2-1|NA
CASSLTTGTTIPLF
TGCGCCAGCAGCCTGACCACAGGGACCACCATCCCCCTCTTC
>TRBV6-5|NA|TRBJ1-2|NA
CASSPPSGQVYGYTF
TGTGCCAGCAGTCCTCCCAGTGGGCAGGTCTATGGCTACACCTTC
>TRBV4-3|NA|TRBJ2-3|TRBD2
CASSQAGDTDTQYF
TGCGCCAGCAGCCAGGCGGGGGACACAGATACGCAGTATTTT
>TRBV4-3|medium-sized|TRBJ1-6|NA
CASSQERRSSLHF
TGCGCCAGCAGCCAAGAAAGAAGGTCCTCCCTCCACTTT
>TRBV19|few|TRBJ1-2|NA
CASKNALGYGYTF
TGTGCCAGTAAGAACGCTCTTGGGTATGGCTACACCTTC
>TRBV11-2|NA|TRBJ2-5|TRBD2
CASSAGGQETQYF
TGTGCCAGCAGCGCCGGGGGGCAAGAGACCCAGTACTTC
>TRBV12-3/TRBV12-4|once|TRBJ1-2|NA
CASSLLPDTYGYTF
TGTGCCAGCAGTTTACTTCCGGACACCTATGGCTACACCTTC
>TRBV12-3/TRBV12-4|few|TRBJ2-1|NA
CASSFRPNEQFF
TGTGCCAGCAGTTTCCGCCCAAATGAGCAGTTCTTC
>TRBV20-1|NA|TRBJ2-2|TRBD2
CSVAGGLTGELFF
TGCAGTGTAGCGGGGGGGCTTACCGGGGAGCTGTTTTTT
>TRBV5-1|few|TRBJ1-6|TRBD1
CASSVQGASSPLHF
TGCGCCAGCAGCGTTCAGGGGGCCTCGTCACCCCTCCACTTT
>TRBV7-8|many|TRBJ2-5|NA
CASSWGAGRQETQYF
TGTGCCAGCAGCTGGGGGGCGGGGCGCCAAGAGACCCAGTACTTC
>TRBV5-1|NA|TRBJ1-4|TRBD1
CASSSTGTNEKLFF
TGCGCCAGCAGCTCGACAGGGACTAATGAAAAACTGTTTTTT
>TRBV5-1|many|TRBJ2-5|NA
CASSLGGSRETQYF
TGCGCCAGCAGCTTGGGTGGAAGTCGGGAGACCCAGTACTTC
>TRBV19|few|TRBJ1-3|TRBD1
CASSFADRAGNTIYF
TGTGCCAGTAGTTTCGCGGACAGGGCTGGAAACACCATATATTTT
>TRBV6-5|many|TRBJ2-7|NA
CASSLSKFSYEQYF
TGTGCCAGCAGTTTGTCTAAGTTTTCCTACGAGCAGTACTTC
>TRBV7-2|NA|TRBJ1-2|NA
CASSLVSGRVDGYTF
TGTGCCAGCAGCTTAGTTTCAGGCAGGGTCGATGGCTACACCTTC
>TRBV11-1|few|TRBJ1-6|NA
CASSFARDSPLHF
TGTGCCAGCAGCTTTGCGCGAGATTCACCCCTCCACTTT